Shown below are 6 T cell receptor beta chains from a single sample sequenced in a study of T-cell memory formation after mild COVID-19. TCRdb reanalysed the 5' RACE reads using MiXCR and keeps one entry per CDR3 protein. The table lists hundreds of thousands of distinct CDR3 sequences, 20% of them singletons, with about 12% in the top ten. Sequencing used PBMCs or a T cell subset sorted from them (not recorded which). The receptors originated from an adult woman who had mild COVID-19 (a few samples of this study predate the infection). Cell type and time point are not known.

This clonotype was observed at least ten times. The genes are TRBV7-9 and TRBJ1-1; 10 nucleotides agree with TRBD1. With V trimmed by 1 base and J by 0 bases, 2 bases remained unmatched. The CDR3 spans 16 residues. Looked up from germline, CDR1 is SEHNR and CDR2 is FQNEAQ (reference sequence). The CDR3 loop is CASSLGTGGMNTEAFF. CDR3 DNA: TGTGCCAGCAGCTTAGGGACAGGGGGTATGAACACTGAAGCTTTCTTT.

The CDR3 region is CSAPGGGAEQFF. The CDR3 DNA reads as TGCAGTGCTCCCGGCGGGGGGGCTGAGCAGTTCTTC. The chain employs TRBV20-1 and TRBJ2-1, with TRBD2 identical over 9 bases. The junction had 5 bases not matched to a gene; V was cut back by 5 bases and J by 9 bases. This CDR3 region has 12 residues. Germline V gene sequence: CDR1 DFQATT, CDR2 SNEGSKA (reference sequence).

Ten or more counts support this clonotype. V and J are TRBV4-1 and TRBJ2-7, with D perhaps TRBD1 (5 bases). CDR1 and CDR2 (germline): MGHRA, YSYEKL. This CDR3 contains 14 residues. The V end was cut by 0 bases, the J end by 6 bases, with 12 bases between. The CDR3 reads CASSQEDTVREQYF. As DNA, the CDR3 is TGCGCCAGCAGCCAAGAGGACACAGTACGCGAGCAGTACTTC.

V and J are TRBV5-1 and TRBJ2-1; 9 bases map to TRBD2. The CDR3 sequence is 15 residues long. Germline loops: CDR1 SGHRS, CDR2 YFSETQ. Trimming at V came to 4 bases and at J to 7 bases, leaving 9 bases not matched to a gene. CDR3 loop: CASSGGLASQNEQFF. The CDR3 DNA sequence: TGCGCCAGCAGCGGGGGACTAGCCTCCCAGAATGAGCAGTTCTTC.

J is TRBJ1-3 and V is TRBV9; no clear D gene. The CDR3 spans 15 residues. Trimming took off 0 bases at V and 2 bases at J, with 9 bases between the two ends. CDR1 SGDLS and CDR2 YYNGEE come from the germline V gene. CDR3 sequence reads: CASSVAGMAGNTIYF. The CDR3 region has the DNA TGTGCCAGCAGCGTAGCAGGAATGGCTGGAAACACCATATATTTT.

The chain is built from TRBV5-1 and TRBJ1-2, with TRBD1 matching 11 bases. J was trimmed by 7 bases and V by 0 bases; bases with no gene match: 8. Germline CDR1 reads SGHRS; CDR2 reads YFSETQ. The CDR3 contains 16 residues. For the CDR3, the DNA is TGCGCCAGCAGCTTGGCCAGTGGACAGGGGGCCGGTGGCTACACCTTC. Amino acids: CASSLASGQGAGGYTF.